The rows below give T cell receptor beta chains drawn from one sample of a study of T cells after yellow fever vaccination. TCRdb called the 5' RACE reads again in MiXCR, with one record for every CDR3 protein. The sample includes hundreds of thousands of distinct CDR3 sequences, about 3.5% of them seen just once. Sequencing was performed on PBMCs, taken on the day of the yellow fever booster vaccination. The receptor source for this set is a man younger than 30 who received the YFV17D yellow fever vaccine. CDR3s include the opening cysteine and the closing phenylalanine or tryptophan. A D gene is named only where the DNA matches it firmly. Clone size is shown for a subset of rows, as once, few, many or a class of expanded clone.

J: TRBJ2-3; size: few; D: TRBD2; V: TRBV7-9; CDR3: CASSLPSGWFRSDTQYF; DNA: TGTGCCAGCAGCTTACCTAGCGGGTGGTTTCGGTCAGATACGCAGTATTTT
J: TRBJ2-1; size: few; D: .; V: TRBV20-1; CDR3: CSAGGWNLGYNEQFF; DNA: TGCAGTGCTGGGGGCTGGAATTTAGGATACAATGAGCAGTTCTTC
J: TRBJ2-3; size: many; D: .; V: TRBV9; CDR3: CASSVRGLDTQYF; DNA: TGTGCCAGCAGCGTGAGGGGGTTAGATACGCAGTATTTT
J: TRBJ1-4; size: few; D: .; V: TRBV5-4; CDR3: CASSSYRDTEKLFF; DNA: TGTGCCAGCAGCTCTTACCGGGACACTGAAAAACTGTTTTTT
J: TRBJ1-6; size: .; D: .; V: TRBV5-4; CDR3: CASSYPGGESPLHF; DNA: TGTGCCAGCAGCTATCCTGGGGGGGAATCACCCCTCCACTTT
J: TRBJ1-1; size: many; D: TRBD1; V: TRBV5-1; CDR3: CASSSTGVNTEAFF; DNA: TGCGCCAGCAGCAGCACAGGGGTGAACACTGAAGCTTTCTTT
J: TRBJ2-1; size: few; D: TRBD1; V: TRBV18; CDR3: CASSPTGGGYEQFF; DNA: TGTGCCAGCTCACCAACAGGGGGCGGCTATGAGCAGTTCTTC
J: TRBJ1-1; size: many; D: .; V: TRBV6-5; CDR3: CASTPRGGINTEAFF; DNA: TGTGCCAGCACCCCCCGAGGGGGGATAAACACTGAAGCTTTCTTT
J: TRBJ2-5; size: few; D: TRBD2; V: TRBV7-2; CDR3: CASSKPGTSGGAPSYF; DNA: TGTGCCAGCAGTAAACCTGGGACTAGCGGGGGGGCCCCGTCGTACTTC
J: TRBJ2-5; size: .; D: .; V: TRBV7-9; CDR3: CASSLVSPQETQYF; DNA: TGTGCCAGCAGCTTAGTGTCGCCTCAAGAGACCCAGTACTTC
J: TRBJ2-3; size: few; D: TRBD2; V: TRBV25-1; CDR3: CASSEGLAGAKLIPTSTDTQYF; DNA: TGTGCCAGCAGTGAGGGACTAGCGGGAGCGAAACTAATCCCTACTAGCACAGATACGCAGTATTTT
J: TRBJ1-2; size: few; D: TRBD1; V: TRBV7-2; CDR3: CASTLRDRVPWGYTF; DNA: TGTGCCAGCACCCTCCGGGACAGGGTACCATGGGGCTACACCTTC
J: TRBJ2-1; size: few; D: .; V: TRBV30; CDR3: CAWSRAGTYNEQFF; DNA: TGTGCCTGGAGTCGGGCGGGGACCTACAATGAGCAGTTCTTC
J: TRBJ1-1; size: few; D: TRBD1; V: TRBV7-2; CDR3: CASSGRQGVVSEAFF; DNA: TGTGCCAGCAGCGGACGACAGGGAGTGGTCTCTGAAGCTTTCTTT
J: TRBJ2-2; size: .; D: TRBD2; V: TRBV24-1; CDR3: CATSDLPTSGYTGELFF; DNA: TGTGCCACCAGTGATTTACCTACTAGCGGCTACACCGGGGAGCTGTTTTTT
J: TRBJ2-3; size: many; D: .; V: TRBV24-1; CDR3: CATSDFSPQGTDTQYF; DNA: TGTGCCACCAGTGATTTTTCGCCGCAGGGCACAGATACGCAGTATTTT
J: TRBJ2-5; size: .; D: .; V: TRBV4-2; CDR3: CASSQDWLAPETQYF; DNA: TGTGCCAGCAGCCAAGATTGGCTAGCGCCAGAGACCCAGTACTTC
J: TRBJ2-1; size: .; D: .; V: TRBV9; CDR3: CASSVWGSSYNEQFF; DNA: TGTGCCAGCAGCGTCTGGGGGAGCTCCTACAATGAGCAGTTCTTC
J: TRBJ1-1; size: many; D: TRBD1; V: TRBV18; CDR3: CASSAGQANTEAFF; DNA: TGTGCCAGCTCAGCGGGACAGGCGAACACTGAAGCTTTCTTT
J: TRBJ2-3; size: .; D: TRBD2; V: TRBV5-8; CDR3: CASSKTGTSLDTQYF; DNA: TGTGCCAGCAGCAAAACCGGGACTAGCTTAGATACGCAGTATTTT
J: TRBJ1-6; size: .; D: .; V: TRBV12-3/TRBV12-4; CDR3: CASSLTPNSPLHF; DNA: TGTGCCAGCAGTTTAACCCCAAATTCACCCCTCCACTTT
J: TRBJ2-1; size: few; D: TRBD2; V: TRBV2; CDR3: CASSEERGAYNEQFF; DNA: TGTGCCAGCAGTGAGGAGCGGGGGGCCTACAATGAGCAGTTCTTC
J: TRBJ1-1; size: many; D: .; V: TRBV5-1; CDR3: CASSYNQGSTEAFF; DNA: TGCGCCAGCAGCTATAATCAGGGGAGCACTGAAGCTTTCTTT
J: TRBJ2-1; size: .; D: .; V: TRBV19; CDR3: CASSTSGTNPGNEQFF; DNA: TGTGCCAGTAGTACCTCCGGGACCAACCCGGGGAATGAGCAGTTCTTC
J: TRBJ1-2; size: many; D: .; V: TRBV20-1; CDR3: CSAQDYGYTF; DNA: TGCAGTGCGCAGGACTATGGCTACACCTTC
J: TRBJ2-5; size: many; D: .; V: TRBV10-3; CDR3: CAISEVETRQTQYF; DNA: TGTGCCATCAGTGAAGTGGAGACTCGACAGACCCAGTACTTC
J: TRBJ2-3; size: many; D: TRBD2; V: TRBV7-9; CDR3: CGSRTSGAVGAQYF; DNA: TGTGGAAGCCGGACTAGCGGTGCTGTTGGGGCGCAGTATTTT
J: TRBJ2-1; size: few; D: TRBD2; V: TRBV20-1; CDR3: CSATTTDLASSGGSSYNEQFF; DNA: TGCAGTGCTACCACTACTGACCTTGCGTCTAGCGGGGGAAGCTCCTACAATGAGCAGTTCTTC
J: TRBJ2-2; size: many; D: .; V: TRBV20-1; CDR3: CSARGIPLGGHANTGELFF; DNA: TGCAGTGCTAGAGGTATCCCGCTTGGGGGCCACGCGAACACCGGGGAGCTGTTTTTT
J: TRBJ2-5; size: .; D: .; V: TRBV15; CDR3: CATSRDPGQETQYF; DNA: TGTGCCACCAGCAGAGACCCAGGGCAAGAGACCCAGTACTTC
J: TRBJ2-1; size: many; D: .; V: TRBV24-1; CDR3: CATRDPGLNTDNEQFF; DNA: TGTGCCACCAGAGATCCAGGACTAAATACCGACAATGAGCAGTTCTTC
J: TRBJ1-2; size: few; D: TRBD1; V: TRBV25-1; CDR3: CASSGGQGSFYGYTF; DNA: TGTGCCAGCAGTGGTGGACAGGGTAGCTTTTATGGCTACACCTTC
J: TRBJ2-3; size: few; D: .; V: TRBV29-1; CDR3: CSVDRRIGYTDTQYF; DNA: TGCAGCGTTGATAGAAGGATAGGATACACAGATACGCAGTATTTT